This T cell receptor beta chain was recovered during a study of cytomegalovirus exposure and HLA in healthy donors. There are 17 residues in the CDR3. The V segment lost 8 bases and the J segment 7 bases; nucleotides outside the gene matches: 25. Germline CDR1 GTSNPN, CDR2 SVGIG (reference sequence). This PCR relied on a set of 60 Vbeta primers and 13 Jbeta primers. Sequencing used immunoSEQ multiplex PCR; TCRdb keeps in-frame clones, though not all of them. The sample lists fewer than 120,000 clones; roughly 78% were seen once. This chain connects TRBV30 to TRBJ2-7, with 8 bases fitting TRBD2. Source material: PBMCs. This receptor was identified in a woman in her 30s in good health and CMV-seronegative. CDR3 sequence reads: CARLEREINSALWEQYF. The DNA for the CDR3 is TGTGCCCGACTGGAGCGGGAGATTAATAGTGCTTTGTGGGAGCAGTACTTC.